This is a list of T cell receptor beta chains from one sample in a study of control samples from healthy donors and cancer patients. Assay: immunoSEQ multiplex PCR; the TCRdb copy retains only in-frame clones and omits some. This table has 15,000 to 17,000 clones, about 87% appearing once. Sequencing was done on a sample of PBMCs. All receptors derive from a woman in her seventies with colorectal cancer. CDR3s leave out the opening cysteine and the closing phenylalanine or tryptophan. The D gene is left open where the match is weak.

TRBJ2-7	TRBV4-1	-	AHPSVPDSYEQY
TRBJ2-3	TRBV9	TRBD1	ASSVVGTGRSTDTQY
TRBJ2-1	TRBV27	TRBD1	ASSRGQGATNEQF
TRBJ1-1	TRBV19	TRBD1	ASSIGGQGRTEAF
TRBJ2-3	TRBV5-1	TRBD2	ASSWASGSTDTQY
TRBJ1-2	TRBV30	-	AWSRTGEDGYT
TRBJ2-1	TRBV11-2	-	ASSLDEVGSTNEQF
TRBJ1-4	TRBV6-5	TRBD1	ASRTQEGAIEKLF
TRBJ2-3	TRBV9	-	ASSARRTDTQY
TRBJ1-6	TRBV10-1	TRBD1	AMSGGQGPRSYNSPLH
TRBJ2-1	TRBV12-5	-	ASGSLLVGTLSYEQF
TRBJ1-3	TRBV7-9	-	ASSFPSLVSGNTIY
TRBJ1-5	TRBV10-2	TRBD1	ASSGQGLNNQPQH
TRBJ1-2	TRBV6-6	-	ASRDEGRRYGYT
TRBJ2-1	TRBV5-1	-	ASSFQAGDYNEQF
TRBJ1-1	TRBV12-3/TRBV12-4	-	APLGDTEAF
TRBJ1-1	TRBV7-2	-	ASSPRSGNTEAF
TRBJ2-3	TRBV19	TRBD2	ASSNRGGQTDTQY
TRBJ1-3	TRBV4-1	-	ASSPGLAWIGNTIY
TRBJ2-2	TRBV19	-	ASSIVGGAGELF
TRBJ2-1	TRBV7-6	TRBD1	ASSSSWDRRYNEQF
TRBJ2-3	TRBV19	-	ASSIALGSGTSRTDTQY
TRBJ2-7	TRBV24-1	-	ATSQGSSYEQY
TRBJ1-2	TRBV7-3	-	ASSPEGQGIGGYT
TRBJ2-1	TRBV4-2	TRBD2	ASSQAYSGGDGNEQF
TRBJ2-7	TRBV27	TRBD2	ASARPGLAAYEQY
TRBJ2-7	TRBV2	-	ASSQDLYEQY
TRBJ1-5	TRBV2	TRBD1	ASSEGQGPQH
TRBJ2-1	TRBV7-2	TRBD2	ASILRPAGTRFNEQF
TRBJ1-1	TRBV19	-	ASSPDSIGVTEAF
TRBJ2-7	TRBV29-1	TRBD2	SVTGLESYEQY
TRBJ1-2	TRBV4-1	TRBD1	ASSQGQGINYGYT
TRBJ2-7	TRBV7-8	TRBD2	ASSLALAGVHTYEQY
TRBJ2-5	TRBV10-3	-	AISESPGETQY
TRBJ1-5	TRBV5-1	TRBD1	ASSSGTEGNQPQH
TRBJ2-7	TRBV7-9	TRBD1	ASSGPGQGIYEQY
TRBJ1-6	TRBV19	TRBD1	ASSIRHRGDNSPLH
TRBJ1-6	TRBV19	-	ASSISKGPGSPLH
TRBJ1-2	TRBV4-1	TRBD1	ASSQTGAGYGYT
TRBJ2-7	TRBV6-1	TRBD1	ASTGQGGPYEQY
TRBJ2-3	TRBV15	TRBD2	ATSEAGTLTDTQY
TRBJ2-7	TRBV2	-	ASSQGGYEQY
TRBJ1-5	TRBV7-8	TRBD1	ASSLDGQGFQPQH
TRBJ1-2	TRBV10-3	TRBD1	AISRPGQGLGYT
TRBJ2-1	TRBV4-3	TRBD1	ASSPQTGEDNEQF
TRBJ1-1	TRBV6-5	-	ASSYRLPYTEAF